This paragraph covers one T cell receptor (beta chain) sequence. The sample is drawn from a study of blood T cells in healthy people across ages. Together with a sample-barcoded 5' primer, a J-beta primer mix was included in a second PCR lasting about 7 to 12 cycles. MiXCR, run by TCRdb on the 5' RACE reads, gives a single entry per CDR3 protein. The data show 700,000 to 950,000 distinct CDR3 sequences, 55% to 75% seen once. The clonotype was recovered from a man aged 25 to 40 in good health. Sequencing was done on a sample of blood.

CDR3 protein: CASSLRGVPYEQYF. DNA of the CDR3: TGCGCCAGCAGCTTGCGGGGGGTCCCCTACGAGCAGTACTTC. The V and J genes are TRBV5-1 and TRBJ2-7; 7 bases agree with TRBD2. Germline V gene lookup returns CDR1 SGHRS and CDR2 YFSETQ. Trimming removed 1 base from V and 2 bases from J; junction bases left unmatched: 3. The CDR3 runs to 14 residues.